The rows below give T cell receptor beta chains drawn from one sample of a study of T cell responses to AZD1222 COVID-19 vaccine. This table comes from immunoSEQ multiplex PCR, and its TCRdb copy is limited to in-frame clones, with some not included. The table records under 150,000 clones, more than 90% of them present only once. The source material was peripheral blood, sampled 28 days after the second AZD1222 dose. The origin of the receptors is an adult who received the AZD1222 COVID-19 vaccine. The CDR3 runs from the conserved cysteine through the conserved F or W. The order of the fields is clone size, V gene, D gene, J gene, CDR3 DNA, CDR3 protein. A D gene is named only where the DNA matches it firmly. Rows give clone size only sometimes, using once, few, many, or a class for an expanded clone.

.	TRBV7-3	.	TRBJ2-1	TGTGCCAGCAGCTTACTTCCGGCTGCCTACAATGAGCAGTTCTTC	CASSLLPAAYNEQFF
.	TRBV7-9	.	TRBJ2-7	TGTGCCAGCAGCCCTACACAGAGCTCCTACGAGCAGTACTTC	CASSPTQSSYEQYF
.	TRBV7-8	TRBD2	TRBJ2-1	TGTGCCAGCAGGTCGGGGGGGCTTTACAATGAGCAGTTCTTC	CASRSGGLYNEQFF
.	TRBV19	TRBD1	TRBJ2-3	TGTGCCAGTAGTAAAGGGACAGGGGAAACAGATACGCAGTATTTT	CASSKGTGETDTQYF
.	TRBV7-3	.	TRBJ1-4	TGTGCCAGCAGCGCCTGGGCAGGGACTAATGAAAAACTGTTTTTT	CASSAWAGTNEKLFF
.	TRBV13	.	TRBJ2-7	TGTGCCAGCAGCCCCTCGGACACTTCGGACCCCACCTACGAGCAGTACTTC	CASSPSDTSDPTYEQYF
.	TRBV7-9	.	TRBJ2-1	TGTGCCAGCAGCTTAGTGGCAGGGGGGAGCTACAATGAGCAGTTCTTC	CASSLVAGGSYNEQFF
.	TRBV14	TRBD1	TRBJ1-6	TGTGCCAGCAGCCAGTACCCGGGACAGGGGAATTCACCCCTCCACTTT	CASSQYPGQGNSPLHF
few	TRBV3-1/TRBV3-2	TRBD2	TRBJ2-2	TGTGCCAGCAGCCAAAAGGGACTAGCGGGAGGACCCACCGGGGAGCTGTTTTTT	CASSQKGLAGGPTGELFF
.	TRBV6-6	.	TRBJ2-5	TGTGCCAGCGCAGCCGGAGAGACCCAGTACTTC	CASAAGETQYF
.	TRBV19	.	TRBJ2-3	TGTGCCAGTAGTATACGTGTTGGGGCAGATACGCAGTATTTT	CASSIRVGADTQYF
.	TRBV19	TRBD1	TRBJ1-5	TGTGCCAGTAGTATTGGAGGACAGGTCAGTCAGCCCCAGCATTTT	CASSIGGQVSQPQHF
.	TRBV6-5	.	TRBJ1-2	TGTGCCAGCATTAGGTCGGGAAATAACTATGGCTACACCTTC	CASIRSGNNYGYTF
.	TRBV7-9	.	TRBJ1-1	TGTGCCAGCAGCCCCTCGGGTGAAGCTTTCTTT	CASSPSGEAFF
.	TRBV4-3	TRBD1	TRBJ2-1	TGCGCCAGCAGCCAAGATGGGGGGACAGGAATTCAGTTCTTC	CASSQDGGTGIQFF
.	TRBV19	TRBD2	TRBJ2-7	TGTGCCAGTAGTTTTAGAGCGGGGTACTCCTCCTACGAGCAGTACTTC	CASSFRAGYSSYEQYF
.	TRBV27	TRBD1	TRBJ1-5	TGTGCCAGCAGTTTTGTTCAGGGGGCAGGACTTCAGCCCCAGCATTTT	CASSFVQGAGLQPQHF
few	TRBV6-5	.	TRBJ1-2	TGTGCCAGCAGGGGGCGGGGGATGGGAGACTATGGCTACACCTTC	CASRGRGMGDYGYTF
.	TRBV6-1	.	TRBJ1-5	TGTGCCAGCAGCCCCAGAGGCAATCAGCCCCAGCATTTT	CASSPRGNQPQHF
.	TRBV5-1	.	TRBJ2-3	TGCGCCAGCAGCTCCCAACGGGAAACAGATACGCAGTATTTT	CASSSQRETDTQYF
.	TRBV6-5	.	TRBJ1-2	TGTGCCAGCCTAGACCTCACTAACTATGGCTACACCTTC	CASLDLTNYGYTF
.	TRBV20-1	.	TRBJ2-7	TGCAGTGCTAGTTCGGCTTCCGAGCAGTACTTC	CSASSASEQYF
.	TRBV30	.	TRBJ1-2	TGTGCCTGGAGTGCAAATATTGTGGTGGATGGCTACACCTTC	CAWSANIVVDGYTF
.	TRBV11-1	.	TRBJ2-7	TGTGCCAGCAGCTCGCAGGTTCGCGAGCAGTACTTC	CASSSQVREQYF
.	TRBV28	.	TRBJ2-5	TGTGCCAGCAGTTTAAGCCAGGGACAAGAGACCCAGTACTTC	CASSLSQGQETQYF
.	TRBV5-8	.	TRBJ1-2	TGTGCCAGCAGCTTGTTAAAGAGGGGCTACACCTTC	CASSLLKRGYTF
.	TRBV27	.	TRBJ1-3	TGTGCCAGCAAACACCCTCAGGGAGACACCATATATTTT	CASKHPQGDTIYF
.	TRBV6-2/TRBV6-3	TRBD1	TRBJ1-5	TGTGCCAGCAGCCGGACAGGGATAGACAATCAGCCCCAGCATTTT	CASSRTGIDNQPQHF
.	TRBV6-6	TRBD1	TRBJ1-3	TGTGCCAGCAGTAAACAGACAGGGTTATCTGGAAACACCATATATTTT	CASSKQTGLSGNTIYF
.	TRBV7-2	TRBD1	TRBJ2-1	TGTGCCAGCAGCTTTGGGGGACAGCCCAACAATGAGCAGTTCTTC	CASSFGGQPNNEQFF
.	TRBV6-5	.	TRBJ2-3	TGTGCCAGCAGTACGGGCCACACAGATACGCAGTATTTT	CASSTGHTDTQYF
.	TRBV7-3	.	TRBJ1-1	TGTGCCAGCAGCGTTTTGCCAGGGAACACTGAAGCTTTCTTT	CASSVLPGNTEAFF
.	TRBV5-1	TRBD2	TRBJ2-2	TGCGCCAGCAGCGGGAGCGGGACGCCGAGCACCGGGGAGCTGTTTTTT	CASSGSGTPSTGELFF
.	TRBV5-1	TRBD2	TRBJ2-3	TGCGCCAGCAGCCGGAGAGGACTAGCGGGGGCTTTCACAGATACGCAGTATTTT	CASSRRGLAGAFTDTQYF
.	TRBV6-5	TRBD1	TRBJ2-5	TGTGCCAGCGGCCGGACAGGGGGCGAAGAGACCCAGTACTTC	CASGRTGGEETQYF
.	TRBV9	.	TRBJ2-3	TGTGCCAGCAGCGTAGATGCGGGACAGTCAGCAGATACGCAGTATTTT	CASSVDAGQSADTQYF
few	TRBV7-9	.	TRBJ1-1	TGTGCCAGCAGCTTCCCCACAGGGAGTGAAGCTTTCTTT	CASSFPTGSEAFF
.	TRBV7-8	TRBD2	TRBJ2-3	TGTGCCAGCAGCTTAGAGGGTAGCGGGGGGGGCACAGATACGCAGTATTTT	CASSLEGSGGGTDTQYF
.	TRBV4-3	TRBD2	TRBJ2-3	TGCGCCAGCAGCCAAGGCCGACTAGCGGGAGGGGGCACAGATACGCAGTATTTT	CASSQGRLAGGGTDTQYF
.	TRBV4-2	TRBD1	TRBJ1-2	TGTGCCAGCAGCCAAGACGGGACAGGGGTTGGCTATGGCTACACCTTC	CASSQDGTGVGYGYTF
.	TRBV5-1	.	TRBJ2-6	TGCGCCAGCAGCTTGGGACTGCTTACTGGGGCCAACGTCCTGACTTTC	CASSLGLLTGANVLTF
.	TRBV19	TRBD2	TRBJ2-1	TGTGCCAGTAGTATTCGAGGACTAGCGGGTCTCTACAATGAGCAGTTCTTC	CASSIRGLAGLYNEQFF
.	TRBV7-9	.	TRBJ2-3	TGTGCCAGCAGCTTCGGGGCCCCGTTGGATACGCAGTATTTT	CASSFGAPLDTQYF
.	TRBV5-1	.	TRBJ1-1	TGCGCCAGCAGCTTGGTCCTGGGGGGCCACACTGAAGCTTTCTTT	CASSLVLGGHTEAFF
.	TRBV30	TRBD1	TRBJ2-1	TGTGCCTGGGACAGGGGTAATGAGCAGTTCTTC	CAWDRGNEQFF